This TCR beta chain is drawn from a study of blood T cell repertoires in COVID-19. Overall study context: Nucleic acid was either cDNA or gDNA, and it came from T cells, B-cell-depleted T cells, or PBMCs.

Assignment of participants to cohorts was predicated upon participant-reported clinical history. Each recovered donor of Cohort 3 presented with two negative PCRs, clearance, or symptom resolution. Authors' processing steps: Cell counts per sample came from amplifying reference gene primers. Some clones are missing from TCRdb's copy, which holds only in-frame ones; the method was immunoSEQ multiplex PCR. Clone size and V and J calls were adopted from that table, with D and trimming inferred from the DNA. In the table there are approximately 300,000 clones, around nine tenths of which are singletons. This CDR3 is built from 17 residues. V shed 3 bases, J shed 4 bases, and the junction held 11 bases outside the gene matches. CDR1 MNHEY and CDR2 SMNVEV come from the germline V gene (reference sequence).

This chain links TRBV27 with TRBJ2-3; 9 bases fit TRBD1. The sample comprised PBMCs or T cells enriched from blood (not recorded which). This clonotype originated in a man aged 55 to 70 who had recovered from COVID-19. The CDR3 sequence is CASSFQRGTGHPDTQYF. In DNA, the CDR3 is TGTGCCAGCAGTTTTCAGCGAGGGACAGGGCACCCAGATACGCAGTATTTT.